This TCR beta chain is from a study of blood T cell repertoires in COVID-19. Whole-study context: The United States, Italy and Spain supplied acute and convalescent COVID-19 samples.

The CDR3 loop spans 12 amino acids. Donors of Cohort 3 who recovered were those that had two negative PCRs, clearance, or symptom resolution. The protocol was immunoSEQ multiplex PCR, while the TCRdb copy is restricted to in-frame clones and leaves out a portion. The repertoire has just over 300,000 clones, roughly 90% of them found once; the top ten carry 8% to 9%. The chain is built from TRBV21-1 and TRBJ2-3; TRBD1 is the table's D call, not checked against the DNA. TRBV21-1 is a pseudogene. The sequenced sample consisted of PBMCs or T cells enriched from blood (not recorded which). The sequence came from a woman in her late teens or twenties who had recovered from COVID-19. The CDR3 loop is CASSHRADTQYF. CDR3 sequence (DNA): TGTGCCAGCTCCCACAGGGCAGATACGCAGTATTTT.